This note documents a single T cell receptor (beta chain) sequence. These data originate in a study of T cells in Graves' hyperthyroidism and ophthalmopathy. Researchers took RNA transcripts and amplified the TCR beta CDR3 regions from them. The HTBI primer set drove a first-round RT-PCR of the TCR CDR3. MiXCR was run by TCRdb on the multiplex PCR reads, yielding one entry per CDR3 protein. The sample lists 730,000 or so distinct CDR3 sequences; around 20% were seen once. Per the germline V gene, CDR1 is KGHDR and CDR2 is SFDVKD. V lost 2 bases to trimming and J lost 6 bases; unmatched junction nucleotides: 6. The CDR3 runs 16 residues.

The specimen sequenced was blood. V is TRBV24-1 and J is TRBJ2-1; 10 bases line up with TRBD2. This sequence originates from a woman aged 45-65 years with Graves' hyperthyroidism that later progressed to Graves' ophthalmopathy. The CDR3 loop reads CATSDSKRGGFNEQFF. As DNA, the CDR3 is TGTGCCACCAGTGATTCTAAGCGGGGGGGTTTCAATGAGCAGTTCTTC.